The entry that follows covers one TCR beta chain sequence. Its antigen is undetermined. One base away lies a much larger clone, so this may be a sequencing read error. This record comes from a study of regulatory T cells in long-lasting Graves disease. The study, taken as a whole, reports: New patients shared 970 or so public clonotypes, and persistent patients shared more, with fewer than 3,500.

Time point defined: newly diagnosed GD, antithyroid drugs for less than 3 months. Making the TCR library involved RNA that had been extracted from PBMCs. With iRepertoire HTBI primers and Arm-PCR of CDR3 regions, TCR beta libraries were built. One entry per CDR3 protein results from TCRdb running MiXCR on the multiplex PCR reads. The table records 350,000 to 450,000 distinct CDR3 sequences, 10% to 15% of them present only once. Germline V lookup: CDR1 SEHNR, CDR2 FQNEAQ (reference sequence). The CDR3 runs 15 residues. The same sample was also studied in work on T cells in Graves' hyperthyroidism and ophthalmopathy. This second report adds: HTBI primers were employed in a first-round RT-PCR of the TCR CDR3.

The specimen comprised peripheral blood mononuclear cells (PBMCs), sampled at new diagnosis, from a patient treated with antithyroid drugs. V and J are TRBV7-9 and TRBJ2-3; 9 nucleotides align to TRBD1. The DNA end is more similar to TRBJ2-7, so the J call may be wrong. The receptor was derived from a woman between 18 and 30 years old with Graves disease. This chain's CDR3 is CASSPAGTGFDEQYF. CDR3 sequence (DNA): TGTGCCAGCAGCCCAGCCGGGACAGGGTTCGACGAGCAGTACTTC.